Given below is one T cell receptor beta chain in context. Its antigen is as yet unknown. This record comes from a study of molecular identifiers for immune sequencing clone quantification. Using a CD8+CD4-CCR7+CD45RA+ phenotype, naive CD8 T cells were sorted. Previously described methods with listed TCR primers produced the bulk TCR libraries. Each CDR3 protein gets one entry after TCRdb re-called the PCR reads with MiXCR. This table has over 600,000 distinct CDR3 sequences, around 20% appearing once. Study results and caveats: Clonotypes topping 20 RNA copies carried over 97% of effector molecules but under 1% of naive ones. Because of identical TCR molecules sharing a barcode, sizes of highly expanded clones could be underestimated.

V lost 3 bases and J lost 5, with 13 bases in between. CDR3 size: 15 residues. Germline V gene lookup returns CDR1 KGHDR and CDR2 SFDVKD. The receptor was derived from a human donor in good health. Some libraries in this study had Jurkat cell RNA spiked in. The chain is built from TRBV24-1 and TRBJ2-1; D is perhaps TRBD2 (6 bases). The sample consisted of naive CD8+ T cells from blood, with Jurkat cell RNA spiked in. Subset given: FACS-sorted CD8+CD4-CCR7+CD45RA+ naive T cells. The CDR3 DNA sequence: TGTGCCACCAGTGATCGGGGGAGCGCCGACAATGAGCAGTTCTTC. Encoded protein: CATSDRGSADNEQFF.